The TCR beta chain under discussion was sequenced for a study of blood T cell repertoires in COVID-19. In the study overall: Spain, Italy and the United States supplied samples that represented acute and convalescent COVID-19.

In the authors' methods: It was from reference gene primer amplification that nucleated cell counts were estimated. Measured with immunoSEQ multiplex PCR; TCRdb has only the in-frame clones, and not every one. The V and J calls and the clone size are those of that table, but D and trimming were determined from the DNA. The sample records tens of thousands of clones, 75% to 85% being singletons. The sample comprised peripheral blood. The receptor comes from a man aged 60-69 years with acute or convalescent COVID-19.

CDR3 in DNA: TGTGCCAGCAGCGCTATAGGGACAGGGAGTTTATATAGCAATCAGCCCCAGCATTTT. Amino acid sequence: CASSAIGTGSLYSNQPQHF. This rearrangement joins TRBV27 to TRBJ1-5; 9 bases align to TRBD1. Trimming took 6 bases from V and 0 from J; bases not matched to a gene: 15. Germline-derived CDR1 and CDR2 are MNHEY and SMNVEV (reference sequence). The CDR3 is made up of 19 amino acids.